A selection of T cell receptor beta chains follows, all from one sample in a study of cytomegalovirus exposure and HLA in healthy donors. Profiling relied on immunoSEQ multiplex PCR, and the TCRdb table lists in-frame clones only, not all of them. The table records under 300,000 clones, around 90% of them present only once. Material for sequencing was PBMCs. These receptors came from a girl aged 2 to 9 in good health and CMV-seronegative. The CDR3 runs from the conserved cysteine through the conserved F or W. A D gene is named only where the DNA matches it firmly. Not all rows give a size; the values are once, few, many and, for expanded clones, a class.

j_gene	d_gene	abundance	v_gene	CDR3aa	CDR3nt
TRBJ2-7	TRBD1	NA	TRBV5-1	CASSKGQGASYEQYF	TGCGCCAGCAGCAAAGGACAGGGGGCGTCCTACGAGCAGTACTTC
TRBJ1-4	NA	NA	TRBV19	CASSIRATTNEKLFF	TGTGCCAGTAGTATACGAGCGACTACTAATGAAAAACTGTTTTTT
TRBJ2-5	TRBD1	NA	TRBV18	CASSPPGTGGEETQYF	TGTGCCAGCTCACCCCCCGGGACAGGGGGCGAGGAGACCCAGTACTTC
TRBJ2-6	TRBD1	NA	TRBV19	CASSIRDRLSPGANVLTF	TGTGCCAGTAGTATCCGGGACAGGCTTTCTCCTGGGGCCAACGTCCTGACTTTC
TRBJ2-2	NA	NA	TRBV11-2	CASSETNTGELFF	TGTGCCAGCAGCGAGACAAACACCGGGGAGCTGTTTTTT
TRBJ2-1	NA	NA	TRBV18	CASSPAGPSYNEQFF	TGTGCCAGCTCACCGGCGGGGCCTTCCTACAATGAGCAGTTCTTC
TRBJ2-7	TRBD2	NA	TRBV4-1	CASSLHLELAGGQYF	TGCGCCAGCAGCCTTCACCTCGAGCTAGCGGGAGGTCAGTACTTC
TRBJ1-2	NA	NA	TRBV30	CAWRKIQGSYGYTF	TGTGCCTGGAGGAAAATCCAGGGTTCTTATGGCTACACCTTC
TRBJ2-7	TRBD1	NA	TRBV7-9	CASSRQGAKEQYF	TGTGCCAGCAGCCGACAGGGGGCGAAGGAGCAGTACTTC
TRBJ2-1	TRBD2	NA	TRBV27	CASCGTSGMGNEQFF	TGTGCCAGCTGTGGGACTAGCGGGATGGGGAATGAGCAGTTCTTC
TRBJ1-6	NA	NA	TRBV4-1	CASSQGSGESPLHF	TGCGCCAGCAGCCAGGGATCAGGGGAGTCACCCCTCCACTTT
TRBJ1-5	NA	NA	TRBV6-5	CASSYIRDINQPQHF	TGTGCCAGCAGTTACATCCGGGACATCAATCAGCCCCAGCATTTT
TRBJ1-1	NA	NA	TRBV7-9	CASSLSHRTVSAFF	TGTGCCAGCAGCTTATCCCACAGGACGGTGAGCGCTTTCTTT
TRBJ2-1	TRBD2	NA	TRBV7-2	CASSSSGTTYNEQFF	TGTGCCAGCAGCTCAAGCGGGACTACCTACAATGAGCAGTTCTTC
TRBJ1-1	NA	few	TRBV28	CASSSPGHQAFF	TGTGCCAGCAGTAGCCCGGGACATCAGGCTTTCTTT
TRBJ2-5	TRBD2	NA	TRBV5-5	CASSLGGLAAQETQYF	TGTGCCAGCAGCTTGGGGGGACTAGCGGCGCAAGAGACCCAGTACTTC
TRBJ2-7	TRBD2	NA	TRBV9	CASSVAAGRGPYEQYF	TGTGCCAGCAGCGTAGCCGCTGGGAGGGGACCCTACGAGCAGTACTTC
TRBJ1-1	TRBD1	NA	TRBV2	CAKGQANTEAFF	TGTGCCAAAGGACAGGCGAACACTGAAGCTTTCTTT
TRBJ2-7	TRBD2	NA	TRBV27	CASSLRGLAGSYEQYF	TGTGCCAGCAGTTTACGAGGTCTAGCGGGATCCTACGAGCAGTACTTC
TRBJ2-2	NA	NA	TRBV2	CASSEVKTNTGELFF	TGTGCCAGCAGTGAAGTCAAAACGAACACCGGGGAGCTGTTTTTT
TRBJ1-2	TRBD1	NA	TRBV19	CASSIPTGGSVGGYTF	TGTGCCAGTAGTATACCAACAGGGGGCTCAGTCGGTGGCTACACCTTC
TRBJ2-2	NA	NA	TRBV30	CAWSVGGPSGNTGELFF	TGTGCCTGGAGTGTAGGGGGGCCTAGCGGGAACACCGGGGAGCTGTTTTTT
TRBJ2-2	TRBD2	NA	TRBV28	CASSYPGGSFTGELFF	TGTGCCAGCAGCTACCCCGGGGGGAGTTTCACCGGGGAGCTGTTTTTT
TRBJ2-1	NA	NA	TRBV7-9	CASSLVQYNEQFF	TGTGCCAGCAGCTTAGTACAGTACAATGAGCAGTTCTTC
TRBJ1-2	NA	NA	TRBV15	CATSRTGTNYGYTF	TGTGCCACCAGCAGAACAGGGACTAACTATGGCTACACCTTC
TRBJ1-1	TRBD1	NA	TRBV4-1	CASSLKPGQGAVNTEAFF	TGCGCCAGCAGCCTTAAACCGGGACAGGGGGCTGTGAACACTGAAGCTTTCTTT
TRBJ2-1	TRBD1	NA	TRBV7-7	CASSPGTGGIEQFF	TGTGCCAGCAGCCCCGGGACAGGGGGCATTGAGCAGTTCTTC
TRBJ1-1	NA	NA	TRBV6-5	CASASNTKAFF	TGTGCCAGCGCCTCAAACACTAAAGCTTTCTTT
TRBJ1-2	NA	NA	TRBV27	CASSLHRAYGYTF	TGTGCCAGCAGCCTACACAGGGCCTATGGCTACACCTTC
TRBJ2-1	NA	NA	TRBV6-5	CASRPMQGIEFF	TGTGCCAGCAGACCAATGCAGGGTATCGAGTTCTTC
TRBJ2-6	TRBD1	NA	TRBV27	CASSSDRGHSGANVLTF	TGTGCCAGCAGTTCGGACAGGGGGCACTCTGGGGCCAACGTCCTGACTTTC
TRBJ1-2	NA	NA	TRBV7-9	CSSSTSYGYTF	TGTTCCAGCAGCACGAGCTATGGCTACACCTTC
TRBJ1-3	NA	NA	TRBV7-2	CASFDGNSGNTIYF	TGTGCCAGCTTTGACGGGAACTCTGGAAACACCATATATTTT
TRBJ2-1	NA	NA	TRBV7-9	CASSLERVYNEQFF	TGTGCCAGCAGCTTAGAGCGAGTTTACAATGAGCAGTTCTTC
TRBJ2-1	TRBD2	once	TRBV12-5	CASAGEGAEFF	TGTGCTAGCGCGGGGGAGGGTGCAGAGTTCTTC
TRBJ1-6	NA	once	TRBV5-4	CASSQEGAGNSPLHF	TGTGCCAGCAGCCAAGAAGGGGCAGGAAATTCACCCCTCCACTTT
TRBJ1-1	NA	once	TRBV13	CASRPNRVGNEAFF	TGTGCCAGCAGACCTAACAGGGTGGGAAATGAAGCTTTCTTT
TRBJ1-1	NA	NA	TRBV10-1	CASSESTGTEAFF	TGCGCCAGCAGTGAGTCGACCGGGACTGAAGCTTTCTTT
TRBJ2-3	TRBD1	NA	TRBV2	CASKRQGLGTDTQYF	TGTGCCAGCAAAAGACAGGGGCTCGGGACAGATACGCAGTATTTT
TRBJ2-7	TRBD1	NA	TRBV5-1	CASSHDSGTGSYEQYF	TGCGCCAGCAGCCACGATTCCGGGACAGGGAGCTACGAGCAGTACTTC
TRBJ1-2	TRBD1	NA	TRBV9	CASSVGGTANYGYTF	TGTGCCAGCAGCGTAGGAGGGACAGCTAACTATGGCTACACCTTC
TRBJ2-1	TRBD1	NA	TRBV6-1	CASNPTGYNEQFF	TGTGCCAGCAACCCGACAGGGTACAATGAGCAGTTCTTC
TRBJ1-1	NA	NA	TRBV14	CASSWGGGNTEAFF	TGTGCCAGCAGTTGGGGGGGCGGAAACACTGAAGCTTTCTTT
TRBJ2-1	NA	NA	TRBV5-1	CASRQISYNEQFF	TGCGCCAGCAGACAGATCTCCTACAATGAGCAGTTCTTC
TRBJ1-3	NA	NA	TRBV2	CASSVTGTSGNTIYF	TGTGCCAGCAGTGTTACCGGGACTTCAGGAAACACCATATATTTT
TRBJ1-4	NA	NA	TRBV19	CASSITSNEKLFF	TGTGCCAGTAGTATCACGAGTAATGAAAAACTGTTTTTT
TRBJ2-1	TRBD2	once	TRBV19	CASSISSSGGAYEQFF	TGTGCCAGTAGCATCAGTTCTAGCGGGGGGGCCTATGAGCAGTTCTTC
TRBJ1-5	NA	NA	TRBV29-1	CSVRTDPNQPQHF	TGCAGCGTTAGGACAGATCCCAATCAGCCCCAGCATTTT
TRBJ1-5	NA	NA	TRBV28	CASSFQSSQPQHF	TGTGCCAGCAGTTTCCAGTCTAGTCAGCCCCAGCATTTT
TRBJ2-7	TRBD2	NA	TRBV7-2	CASSLLAEGQYEQYF	TGTGCCAGCAGCTTACTAGCGGAAGGACAATACGAGCAGTACTTC
TRBJ1-1	TRBD1	once	TRBV27	CASRPGTANTEAFF	TGTGCCAGCAGGCCCGGGACAGCGAACACTGAGGCTTTCTTT
TRBJ1-2	TRBD1	NA	TRBV30	CAWSFTGTGIGYTF	TGTGCCTGGAGTTTTACCGGGACAGGGATTGGCTACACCTTC
TRBJ2-1	NA	NA	TRBV7-9	CASSLTDNEQFF	TGTGCCAGCAGCTTAACAGACAATGAGCAGTTCTTC